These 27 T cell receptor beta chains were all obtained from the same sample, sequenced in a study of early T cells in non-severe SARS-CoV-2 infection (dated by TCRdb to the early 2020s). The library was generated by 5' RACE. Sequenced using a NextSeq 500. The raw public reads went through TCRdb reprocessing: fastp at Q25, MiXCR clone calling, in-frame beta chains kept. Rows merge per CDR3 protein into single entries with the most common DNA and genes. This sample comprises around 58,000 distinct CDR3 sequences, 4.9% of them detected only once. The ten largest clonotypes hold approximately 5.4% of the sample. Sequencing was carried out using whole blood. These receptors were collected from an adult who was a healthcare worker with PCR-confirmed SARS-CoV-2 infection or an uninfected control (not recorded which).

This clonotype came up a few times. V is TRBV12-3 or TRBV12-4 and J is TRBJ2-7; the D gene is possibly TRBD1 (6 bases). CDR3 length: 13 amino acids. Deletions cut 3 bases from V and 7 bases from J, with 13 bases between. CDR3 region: CASSFSRGGEQYF. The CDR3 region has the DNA TGTGCCAGCAGTTTTTCCAGGGGTGGAGAGCAGTACTTC.

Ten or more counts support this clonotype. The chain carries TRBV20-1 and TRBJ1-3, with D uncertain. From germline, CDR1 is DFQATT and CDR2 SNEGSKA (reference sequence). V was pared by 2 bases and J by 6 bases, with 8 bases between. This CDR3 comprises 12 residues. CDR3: CSARRSENTIYF. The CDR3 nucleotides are TGCAGTGCTAGACGGAGCGAAAACACCATATATTTT.

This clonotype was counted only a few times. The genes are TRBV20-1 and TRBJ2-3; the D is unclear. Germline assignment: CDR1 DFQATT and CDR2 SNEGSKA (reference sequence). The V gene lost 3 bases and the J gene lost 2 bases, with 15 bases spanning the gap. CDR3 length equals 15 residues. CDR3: CSARPQGRNTDTQYF. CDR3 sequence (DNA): TGCAGTGCTAGGCCCCAAGGGCGAAACACAGATACGCAGTATTTT.

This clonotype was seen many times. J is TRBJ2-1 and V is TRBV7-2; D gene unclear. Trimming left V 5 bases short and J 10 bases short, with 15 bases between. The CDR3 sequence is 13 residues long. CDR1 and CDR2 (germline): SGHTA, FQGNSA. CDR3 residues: CASSPPFRWEQFF. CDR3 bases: TGTGCCAGCAGCCCGCCTTTCCGATGGGAGCAGTTCTTC.

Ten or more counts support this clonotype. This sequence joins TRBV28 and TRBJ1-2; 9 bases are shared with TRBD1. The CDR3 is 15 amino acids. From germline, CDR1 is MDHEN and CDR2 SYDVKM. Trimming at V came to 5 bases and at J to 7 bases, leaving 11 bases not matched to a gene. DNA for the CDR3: TGTGCCAGCAGTCCTAGAGTGGGGACAGGGACTGGCTACACCTTC. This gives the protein CASSPRVGTGTGYTF.

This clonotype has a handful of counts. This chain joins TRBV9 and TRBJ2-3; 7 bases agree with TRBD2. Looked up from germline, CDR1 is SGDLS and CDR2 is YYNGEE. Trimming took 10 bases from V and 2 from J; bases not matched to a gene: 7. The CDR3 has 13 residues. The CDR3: CASRSGATDTQYF. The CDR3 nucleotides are TGTGCCTCTCGGAGCGGGGCCACAGATACGCAGTATTTT. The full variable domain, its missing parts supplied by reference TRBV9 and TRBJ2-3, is DSGVTQTPKHLITATGQRVTLRCSPRSGDLSVYWYQQSLDQGLQFLIQYYNGEERAKGNILERFSAQQFPDLHSELNLSSLELGDSALYFCASRSGATDTQYFGPGTRLTVL.

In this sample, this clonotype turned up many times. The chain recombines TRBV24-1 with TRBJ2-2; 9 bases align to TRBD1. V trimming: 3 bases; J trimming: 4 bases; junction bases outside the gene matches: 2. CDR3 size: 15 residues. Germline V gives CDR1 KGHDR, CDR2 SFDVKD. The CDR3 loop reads CATSDRQGGTGELFF. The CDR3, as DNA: TGTGCCACCAGTGATCGACAGGGGGGCACCGGGGAGCTGTTTTTT.

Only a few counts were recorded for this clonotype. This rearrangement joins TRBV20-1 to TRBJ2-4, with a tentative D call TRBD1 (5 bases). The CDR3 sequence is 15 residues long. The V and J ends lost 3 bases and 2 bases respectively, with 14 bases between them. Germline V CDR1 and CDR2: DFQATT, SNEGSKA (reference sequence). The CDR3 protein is CSARGRKSPKNIQYF. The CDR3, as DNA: TGCAGTGCTAGGGGGCGGAAATCTCCCAAAAACATTCAGTACTTC.

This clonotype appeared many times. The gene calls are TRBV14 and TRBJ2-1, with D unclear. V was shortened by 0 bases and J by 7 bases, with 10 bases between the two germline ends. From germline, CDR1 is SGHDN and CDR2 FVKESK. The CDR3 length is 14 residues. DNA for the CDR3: TGTGCCAGCAGCCAAGACGCCTCCGGGAATGAGCAGTTCTTC. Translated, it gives CASSQDASGNEQFF. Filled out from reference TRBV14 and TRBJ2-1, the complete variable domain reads EAGVTQFPSHSVIEKGQTVTLRCDPISGHDNLYWYRRVMGKEIKFLLHFVKESKQDESGMPNNRFLAERTGGTYSTLKVQPAELEDSGVYFCASSQDASGNEQFFGPGTRLTVL.

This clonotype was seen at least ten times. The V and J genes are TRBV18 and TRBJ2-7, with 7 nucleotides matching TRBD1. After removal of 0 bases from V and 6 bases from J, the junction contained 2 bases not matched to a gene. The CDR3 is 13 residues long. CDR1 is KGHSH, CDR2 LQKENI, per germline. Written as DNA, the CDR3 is TGTGCCAGCTCACCACCGGGACAGCTCGAGCAGTACTTC. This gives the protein CASSPPGQLEQYF.

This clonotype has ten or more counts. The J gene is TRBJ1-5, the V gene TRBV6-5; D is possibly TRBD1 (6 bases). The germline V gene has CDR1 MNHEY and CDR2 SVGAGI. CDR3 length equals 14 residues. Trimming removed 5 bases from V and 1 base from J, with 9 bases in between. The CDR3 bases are TGTGCCAGCAGTAACGACAGGAGCAATCAGCCCCAGCATTTT. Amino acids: CASSNDRSNQPQHF.

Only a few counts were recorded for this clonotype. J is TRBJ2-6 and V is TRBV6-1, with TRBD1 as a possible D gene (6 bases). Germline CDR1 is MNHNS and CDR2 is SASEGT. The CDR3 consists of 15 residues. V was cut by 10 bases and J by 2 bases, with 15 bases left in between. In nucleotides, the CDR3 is TGTGCCAACTCGGAACAGGGAACTGGGGCCAACGTCCTGACTTTC. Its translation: CANSEQGTGANVLTF.

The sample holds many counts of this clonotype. In DNA form, the CDR3 reads TGTGCCAGCAGTCCACAGGGGGGAAGCAATCAGCCCCAGCATTTT. It yields the protein CASSPQGGSNQPQHF. The chain has TRBV12-3 or TRBV12-4 and TRBJ1-5; 8 bases map to TRBD1. The length of the CDR3 is 15 residues. After removal of 5 bases from V and 1 base from J, the junction contained 4 bases not matched to a gene.

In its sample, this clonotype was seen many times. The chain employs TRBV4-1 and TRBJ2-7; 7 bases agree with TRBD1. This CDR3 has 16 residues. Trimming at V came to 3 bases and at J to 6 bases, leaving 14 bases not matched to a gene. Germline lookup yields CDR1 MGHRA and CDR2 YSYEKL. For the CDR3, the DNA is TGCGCCAGCAGCCATGGACAGGTCCCGACGGCTATCGAGCAGTACTTC. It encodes CASSHGQVPTAIEQYF.

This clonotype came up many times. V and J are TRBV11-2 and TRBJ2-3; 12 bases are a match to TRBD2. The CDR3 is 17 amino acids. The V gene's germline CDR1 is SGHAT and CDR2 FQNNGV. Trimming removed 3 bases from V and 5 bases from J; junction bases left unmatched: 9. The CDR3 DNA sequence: TGTGCCAGCAGCTTCCCCAGCCTAGCGGGGGGGTTAGATACGCAGTATTTT. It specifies CASSFPSLAGGLDTQYF.

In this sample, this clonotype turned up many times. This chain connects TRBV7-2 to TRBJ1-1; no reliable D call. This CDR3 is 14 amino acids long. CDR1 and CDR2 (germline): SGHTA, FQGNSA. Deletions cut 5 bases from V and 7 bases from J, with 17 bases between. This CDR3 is CASSPSGAAFEAFF. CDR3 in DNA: TGTGCCAGCAGCCCATCTGGCGCCGCCTTTGAAGCTTTCTTT.

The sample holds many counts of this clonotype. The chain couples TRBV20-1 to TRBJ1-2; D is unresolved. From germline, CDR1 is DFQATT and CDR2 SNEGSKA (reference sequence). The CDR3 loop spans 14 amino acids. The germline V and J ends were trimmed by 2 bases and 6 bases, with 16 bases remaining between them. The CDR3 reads CSARTRAPTHGYTF. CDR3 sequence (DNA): TGCAGTGCTAGAACCCGGGCTCCTACCCATGGCTACACCTTC.

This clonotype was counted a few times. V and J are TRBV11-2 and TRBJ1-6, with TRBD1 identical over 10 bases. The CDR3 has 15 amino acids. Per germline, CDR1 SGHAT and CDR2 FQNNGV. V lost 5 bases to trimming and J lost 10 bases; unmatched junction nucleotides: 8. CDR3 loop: CASSLRRDRGSPLHF. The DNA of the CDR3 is TGTGCCAGCAGCCTACGCCGGGACAGGGGATCACCCCTCCACTTT.

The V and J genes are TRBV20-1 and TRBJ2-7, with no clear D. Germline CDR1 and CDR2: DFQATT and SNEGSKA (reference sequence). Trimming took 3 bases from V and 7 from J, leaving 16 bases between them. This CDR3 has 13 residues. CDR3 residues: CSARGASLGEQYF. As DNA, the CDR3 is TGCAGTGCTAGGGGCGCCTCGCTTGGGGAGCAGTACTTC.

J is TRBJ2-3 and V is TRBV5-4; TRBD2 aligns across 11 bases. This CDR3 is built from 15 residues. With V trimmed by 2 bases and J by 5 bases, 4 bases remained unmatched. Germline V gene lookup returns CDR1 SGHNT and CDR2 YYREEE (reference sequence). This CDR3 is CASSLTSGSRDTQYF. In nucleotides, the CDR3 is TGTGCCAGCAGCTTAACTAGCGGGAGTCGAGATACGCAGTATTTT. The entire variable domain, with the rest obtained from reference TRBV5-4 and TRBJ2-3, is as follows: ETGVTQSPTHLIKTRGQQVTLRCSSQSGHNTVSWYQQALGQGPQFIFQYYREEENGRGNFPPRFSGLQFPNYSSELNVNALELDDSALYLCASSLTSGSRDTQYFGPGTRLTVL.

CDR3 loop: CSVRGEISGPTDTQYF. CDR3 bases: TGCAGTGTTCGGGGGGAAATTAGCGGGCCCACAGATACGCAGTATTTT. The gene calls are TRBV20-1 and TRBJ2-3, with 7 bases aligning to TRBD2. The CDR3 length is 16 residues. With V trimmed by 7 bases and J by 2 bases, 15 bases remained unmatched. CDR1 is DFQATT, CDR2 SNEGSKA, per germline (reference sequence).

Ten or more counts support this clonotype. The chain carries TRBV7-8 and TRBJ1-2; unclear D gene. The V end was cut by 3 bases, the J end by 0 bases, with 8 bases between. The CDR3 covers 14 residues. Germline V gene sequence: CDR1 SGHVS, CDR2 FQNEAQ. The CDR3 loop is CASSFDGANYGYTF. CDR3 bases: TGTGCCAGCAGCTTTGACGGTGCTAACTATGGCTACACCTTC.

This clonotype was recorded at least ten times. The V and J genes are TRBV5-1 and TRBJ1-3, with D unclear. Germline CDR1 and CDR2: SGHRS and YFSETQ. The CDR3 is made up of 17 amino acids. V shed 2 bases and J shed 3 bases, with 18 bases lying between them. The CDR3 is CASSLVGGAGSGNTIYF. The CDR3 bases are TGCGCCAGCAGCTTAGTCGGAGGCGCCGGTAGTGGAAACACCATATATTTT.

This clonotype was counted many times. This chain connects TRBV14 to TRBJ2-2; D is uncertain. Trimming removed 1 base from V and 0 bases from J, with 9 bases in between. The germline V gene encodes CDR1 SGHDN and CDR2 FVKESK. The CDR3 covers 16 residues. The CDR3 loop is CASSQVGGTNTGELFF. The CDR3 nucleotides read TGTGCCAGCAGCCAAGTAGGTGGGACGAACACCGGGGAGCTGTTTTTT.

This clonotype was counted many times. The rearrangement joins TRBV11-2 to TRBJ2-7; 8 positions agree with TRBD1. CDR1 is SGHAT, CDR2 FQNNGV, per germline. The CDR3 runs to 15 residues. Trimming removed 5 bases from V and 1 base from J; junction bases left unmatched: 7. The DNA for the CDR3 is TGTGCCAGCAGCCACACGGACAGGGCATCCTACGAGCAGTACTTC. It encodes CASSHTDRASYEQYF.

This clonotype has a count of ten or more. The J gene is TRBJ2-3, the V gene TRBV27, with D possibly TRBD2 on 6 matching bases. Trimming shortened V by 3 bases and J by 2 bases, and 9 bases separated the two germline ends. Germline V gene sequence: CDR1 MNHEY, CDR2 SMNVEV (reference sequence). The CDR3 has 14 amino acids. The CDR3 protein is CASSFSGITDTQYF. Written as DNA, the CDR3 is TGTGCCAGCAGTTTTAGCGGCATCACAGATACGCAGTATTTT.

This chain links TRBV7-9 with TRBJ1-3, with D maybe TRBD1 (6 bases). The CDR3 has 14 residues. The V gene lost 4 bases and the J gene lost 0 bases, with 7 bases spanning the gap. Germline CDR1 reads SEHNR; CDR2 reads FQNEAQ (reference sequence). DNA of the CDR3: TGTGCCAGCAGCTCAGGGGTCTCTGGAAACACCATATATTTT. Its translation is CASSSGVSGNTIYF. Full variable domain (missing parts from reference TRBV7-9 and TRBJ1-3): DTGVSQNPRHKITKRGQNVTFRCDPISEHNRLYWYRQTLGQGPEFLTYFQNEAQLEKSRLLSDRFSAERPKGSFSTLEIQRTEQGDSAMYLCASSSGVSGNTIYFGEGSWLTVV.